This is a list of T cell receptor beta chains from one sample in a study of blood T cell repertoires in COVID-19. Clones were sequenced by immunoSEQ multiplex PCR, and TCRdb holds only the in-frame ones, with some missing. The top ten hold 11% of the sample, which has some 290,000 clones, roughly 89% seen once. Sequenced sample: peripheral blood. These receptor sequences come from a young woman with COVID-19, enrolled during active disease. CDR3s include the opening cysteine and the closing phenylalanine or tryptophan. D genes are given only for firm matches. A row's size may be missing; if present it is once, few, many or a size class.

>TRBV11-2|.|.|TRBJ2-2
TGTGCCAGCAGCTTGTGGGGAAGGGAAAGGGAGAGCGACACCGGGGAGCTGTTTTTT
CASSLWGRERESDTGELFF
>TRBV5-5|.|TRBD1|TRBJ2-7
TGTGCCAGCAGCCCCCTTATGGGGACAGGGTCCTACGAGCAGTACTTC
CASSPLMGTGSYEQYF
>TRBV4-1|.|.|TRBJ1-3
TGCGCCAGCAGCCAAACCGCGCCGAGCTCTGGAAACACCATATATTTT
CASSQTAPSSGNTIYF
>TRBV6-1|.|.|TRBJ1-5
TGTGCCAGCAGTGATTGGGCGCGTAGCAATCAGCCCCAGCATTTT
CASSDWARSNQPQHF
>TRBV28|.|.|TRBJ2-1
TGTGCCAGCACCCCGACAGTTTCATCTGCTAGAATCCATATCCCCTACAATGAGCAGTTCTTC
CASTPTVSSARIHIPYNEQFF
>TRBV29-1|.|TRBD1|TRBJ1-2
TGCAGCGTGGGACAGGGAAACTATGGCTACACCTTC
CSVGQGNYGYTF
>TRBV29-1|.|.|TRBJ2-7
TGCAGCGTCAGAGAGGGGGCCTACGAGCAGTACTTC
CSVREGAYEQYF
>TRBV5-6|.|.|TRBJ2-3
TGTGCCAGCAGTCAGGGCCCGGGTGGCGATGATTTT
CASSQGPGGDDF
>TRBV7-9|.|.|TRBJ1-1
TGTGCCAGCAGCCCACCCAACAGCCTCACTGAAGCTTTCTTT
CASSPPNSLTEAFF
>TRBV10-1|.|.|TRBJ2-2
TGCGCCAGCAGTGAGGAGGGGGAGCTGTTTTTT
CASSEEGELFF
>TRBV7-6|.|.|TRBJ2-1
TGTGCCAGCAGGTCAGGGAACGAGCAGTTCTTC
CASRSGNEQFF
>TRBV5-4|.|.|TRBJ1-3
TGTGCCAGCAGCCACAATGGGGGGACTGGAAACACCATATATTTT
CASSHNGGTGNTIYF
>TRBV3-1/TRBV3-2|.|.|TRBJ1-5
TGTGCCAGCAGCCAAACCCTACAGGAGATTCAGCCCCAGCATTTT
CASSQTLQEIQPQHF
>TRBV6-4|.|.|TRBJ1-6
TGTGCCAGCAGCGGCCGGGAGGGACCCCTCCACTTT
CASSGREGPLHF
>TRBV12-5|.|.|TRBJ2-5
TGTGCTAGTGGCCCCCCCTCCGGGCAAGAGACCCAGTACTTC
CASGPPSGQETQYF
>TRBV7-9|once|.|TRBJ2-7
TGTGCCAGCAGCCTTTCCTACGAGCAGTACTTC
CASSLSYEQYF
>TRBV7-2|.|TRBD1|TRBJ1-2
TGTGCCAGCAGCTTAGATCGGACAGGGATGAACGGCGGCTACACCTTC
CASSLDRTGMNGGYTF
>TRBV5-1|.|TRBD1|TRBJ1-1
TGCGCCAGCAGCTTGATACAGGGGGCAACTGAAGCTTTCTTT
CASSLIQGATEAFF
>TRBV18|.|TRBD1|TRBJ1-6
TGTGCCAGCTCTCCCCCGGGACAGGGGGTACCCCTCCACTTT
CASSPPGQGVPLHF
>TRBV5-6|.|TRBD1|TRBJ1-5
TGTGCCAGCAGCTTCGAGGGGGCCCAACGCAATCAGCCCCAGCATTTT
CASSFEGAQRNQPQHF
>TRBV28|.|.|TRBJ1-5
TGTGCCAGCAGTTTATGGGTGGGGGCTCAGCCCCAGCATTTT
CASSLWVGAQPQHF
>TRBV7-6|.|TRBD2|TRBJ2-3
TGTGCCAGCAGCCCACAGGCGGGGGAGATCACAGATACGCAGTATTTT
CASSPQAGEITDTQYF
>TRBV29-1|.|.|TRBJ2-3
TGCAGCGTCGCTTCAAGGGGGGATACGCAGTATTTT
CSVASRGDTQYF
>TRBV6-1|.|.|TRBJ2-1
TGTGCCAGCAGTGAACGGAGTGGGACTTACAATGAGCAGTTCTTC
CASSERSGTYNEQFF
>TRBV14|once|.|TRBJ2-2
TGTGCCAGCAGCCAAGATTGGTCCCAGGTGGAGGGCGCGAACACCGGGGAGCTGTTTTTT
CASSQDWSQVEGANTGELFF